This is a list of T cell receptor beta chains from one sample in a study of cytomegalovirus exposure and HLA in healthy donors. The method was immunoSEQ multiplex PCR; TCRdb's version includes in-frame clones alone and lacks a portion of them. This sample has 130,000 or so clones; about 80% occur once, and the top ten carry roughly 5%. The specimen was PBMCs. All receptors derive from a man between 25 and 39 years old in good health and CMV-seronegative. CDR3s include the opening cysteine and the closing phenylalanine or tryptophan.

J gene | V gene | CDR3 protein
TRBJ2-7 | TRBV27 | CASSFRLAGPYEQYF
TRBJ1-4 | TRBV4-1 | CASSHVRTDEKLFF
TRBJ2-7 | TRBV6-6 | CASSRQGYEQYF
TRBJ2-7 | TRBV7-8 | CASSEGGGAYEQYF
TRBJ2-2 | TRBV6-5 | CASSYWATDTGELFF
TRBJ2-6 | TRBV4-3 | CASSQDYKVLTF
TRBJ2-1 | TRBV11-2 | CASSSRGGVNEQFF
TRBJ2-1 | TRBV7-2 | CASSLYGLSGVNEQFF
TRBJ1-5 | TRBV28 | CASNSLSGLRRPQHF
TRBJ2-5 | TRBV15 | CATSRDDRGLEETQYF
TRBJ2-1 | TRBV5-1 | CASSLLGAGAYNEQFF
TRBJ2-2 | TRBV5-1 | CASSPLTGLIVTGELFF
NA | TRBV30 | CAWSVGAIYGAEQYF
TRBJ2-7 | TRBV4-1 | CASSQGVAGGQYF
TRBJ1-6 | TRBV6-6 | CASSFPQGGNSPLHF
TRBJ2-1 | TRBV7-6 | CASSLDTSGRLYNEQFF
TRBJ2-5 | TRBV5-4 | CASSPPGSGRRQETQYF
TRBJ2-1 | TRBV5-6 | CASSFYGSHNEQFF
TRBJ2-2 | TRBV28 | CASSFVLASGREDTGELFF
TRBJ2-7 | TRBV4-2 | CASSQGQLRYEQYF
TRBJ2-7 | TRBV6-5 | CASSLISGRDEQYF
TRBJ1-1 | TRBV5-1 | CASSSQQGRDTEAFF